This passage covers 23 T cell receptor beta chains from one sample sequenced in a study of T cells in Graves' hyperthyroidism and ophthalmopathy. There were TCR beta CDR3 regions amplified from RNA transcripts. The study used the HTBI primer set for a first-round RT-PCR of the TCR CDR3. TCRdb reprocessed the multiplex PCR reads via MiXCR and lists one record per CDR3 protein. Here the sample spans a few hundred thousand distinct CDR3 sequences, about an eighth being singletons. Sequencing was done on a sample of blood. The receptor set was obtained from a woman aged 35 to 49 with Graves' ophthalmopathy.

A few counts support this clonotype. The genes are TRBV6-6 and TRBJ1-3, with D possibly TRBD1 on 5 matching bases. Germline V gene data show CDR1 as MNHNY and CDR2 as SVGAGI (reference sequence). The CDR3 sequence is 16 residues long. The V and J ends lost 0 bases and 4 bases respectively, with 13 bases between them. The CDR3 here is CASSYSPGMAGNTIYF. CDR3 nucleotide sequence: TGTGCCAGCAGTTACTCTCCAGGGATGGCCGGAAACACCATATATTTT.

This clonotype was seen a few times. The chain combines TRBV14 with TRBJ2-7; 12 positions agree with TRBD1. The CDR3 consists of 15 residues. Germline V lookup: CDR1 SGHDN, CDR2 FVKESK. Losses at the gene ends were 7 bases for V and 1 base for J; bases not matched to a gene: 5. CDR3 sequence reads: CASTPGQGASYEQYF. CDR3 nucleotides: TGTGCCAGCACACCGGGACAGGGGGCTTCCTACGAGCAGTACTTC. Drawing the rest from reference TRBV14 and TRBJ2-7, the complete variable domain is EAGVTQFPSHSVIEKGQTVTLRCDPISGHDNLYWYRRVMGKEIKFLLHFVKESKQDESGMPNNRFLAERTGGTYSTLKVQPAELEDSGVYFCASTPGQGASYEQYFGPGTRLTVT.

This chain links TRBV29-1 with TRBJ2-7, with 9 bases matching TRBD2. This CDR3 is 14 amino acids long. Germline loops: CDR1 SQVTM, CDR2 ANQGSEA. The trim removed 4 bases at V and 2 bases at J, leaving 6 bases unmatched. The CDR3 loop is CSVVLASGTYEQYF. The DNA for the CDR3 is TGCAGCGTTGTTCTGGCTAGCGGGACCTACGAGCAGTACTTC.

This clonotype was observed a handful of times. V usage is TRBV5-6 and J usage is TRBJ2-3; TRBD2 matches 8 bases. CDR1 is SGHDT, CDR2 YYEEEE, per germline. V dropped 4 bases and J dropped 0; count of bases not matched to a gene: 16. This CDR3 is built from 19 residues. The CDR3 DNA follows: TGTGCCAGCAGCAAGACCCTCGGGGGGGCTGGTCTTAGCACAGATACGCAGTATTTT. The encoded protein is CASSKTLGGAGLSTDTQYF.

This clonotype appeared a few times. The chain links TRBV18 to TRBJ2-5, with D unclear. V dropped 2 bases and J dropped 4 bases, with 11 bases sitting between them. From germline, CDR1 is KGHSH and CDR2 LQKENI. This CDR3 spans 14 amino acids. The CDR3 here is CASSPVQHGETQYF. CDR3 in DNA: TGTGCCAGCTCACCAGTACAACACGGAGAGACCCAGTACTTC.

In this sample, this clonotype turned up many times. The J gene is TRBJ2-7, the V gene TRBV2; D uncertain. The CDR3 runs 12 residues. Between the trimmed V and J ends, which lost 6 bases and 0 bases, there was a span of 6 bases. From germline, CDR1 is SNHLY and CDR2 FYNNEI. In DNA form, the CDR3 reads TGTGCCAGCAGCGCAAGCTCCTACGAGCAGTACTTC. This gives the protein CASSASSYEQYF.

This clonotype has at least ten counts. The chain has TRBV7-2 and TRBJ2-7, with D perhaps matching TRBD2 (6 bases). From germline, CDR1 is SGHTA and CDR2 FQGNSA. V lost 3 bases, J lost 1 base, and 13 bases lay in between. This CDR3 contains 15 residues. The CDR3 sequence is CASSLSTGSSYEQYF. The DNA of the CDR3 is TGTGCCAGCAGCTTGTCGACCGGGAGTTCCTACGAGCAGTACTTC.

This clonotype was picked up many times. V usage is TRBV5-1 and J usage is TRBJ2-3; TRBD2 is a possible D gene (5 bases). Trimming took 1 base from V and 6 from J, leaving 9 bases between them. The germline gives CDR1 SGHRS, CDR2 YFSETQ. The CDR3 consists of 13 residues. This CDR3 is CASSLPGMDTQYF. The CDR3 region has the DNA TGCGCCAGCAGCTTGCCCGGGATGGATACGCAGTATTTT.

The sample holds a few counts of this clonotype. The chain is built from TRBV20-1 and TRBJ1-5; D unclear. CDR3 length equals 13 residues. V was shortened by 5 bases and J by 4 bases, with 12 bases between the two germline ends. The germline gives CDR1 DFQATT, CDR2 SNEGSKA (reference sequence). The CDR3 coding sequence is TGCAGTGCTCCAGACCGAGGGAATCAGCCCCAGCATTTT. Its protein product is CSAPDRGNQPQHF.

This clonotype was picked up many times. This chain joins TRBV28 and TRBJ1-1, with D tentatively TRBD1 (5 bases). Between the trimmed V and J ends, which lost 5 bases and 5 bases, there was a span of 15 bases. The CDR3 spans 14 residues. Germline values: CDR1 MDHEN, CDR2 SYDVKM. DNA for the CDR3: TGTGCCAGCAGTCCGGCAGGGCGGCGGACTGAAGCTTTCTTT. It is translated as CASSPAGRRTEAFF.

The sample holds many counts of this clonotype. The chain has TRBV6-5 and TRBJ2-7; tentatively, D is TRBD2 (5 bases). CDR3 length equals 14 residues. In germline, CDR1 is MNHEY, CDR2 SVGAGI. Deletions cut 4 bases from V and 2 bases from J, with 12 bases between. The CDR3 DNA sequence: TGTGCCAGCAGTTCCAACGTACTAGCCTACGAGCAGTACTTC. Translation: CASSSNVLAYEQYF.

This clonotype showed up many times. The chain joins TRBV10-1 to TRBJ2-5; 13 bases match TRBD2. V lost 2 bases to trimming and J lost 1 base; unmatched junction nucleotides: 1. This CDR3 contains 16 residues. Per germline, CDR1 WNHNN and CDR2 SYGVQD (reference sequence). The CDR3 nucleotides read TGCGCCAGCAGTGAGGGACTAGCGGGAGTCCAAGAGACCCAGTACTTC. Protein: CASSEGLAGVQETQYF.

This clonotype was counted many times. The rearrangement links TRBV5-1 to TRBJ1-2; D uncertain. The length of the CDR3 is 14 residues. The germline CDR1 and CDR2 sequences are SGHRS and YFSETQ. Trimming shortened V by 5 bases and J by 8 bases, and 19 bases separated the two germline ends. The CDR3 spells CASSQTSRDTGYTF. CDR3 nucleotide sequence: TGCGCCAGCAGTCAGACGTCTCGGGATACGGGCTACACCTTC. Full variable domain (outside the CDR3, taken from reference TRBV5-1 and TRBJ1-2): KAGVTQTPRYLIKTRGQQVTLSCSPISGHRSVSWYQQTPGQGLQFLFEYFSETQRNKGNFPGRFSGRQFSNSRSEMNVSTLELGDSALYLCASSQTSRDTGYTFGSGTRLTVV.

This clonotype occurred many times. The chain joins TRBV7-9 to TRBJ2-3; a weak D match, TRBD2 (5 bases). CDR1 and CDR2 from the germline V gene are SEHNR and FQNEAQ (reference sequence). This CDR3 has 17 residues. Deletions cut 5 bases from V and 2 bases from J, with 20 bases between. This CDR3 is CASSSAGRGFLTDTQYF. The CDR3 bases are TGTGCCAGCAGCAGCGCCGGCCGGGGATTTCTCACAGATACGCAGTATTTT.

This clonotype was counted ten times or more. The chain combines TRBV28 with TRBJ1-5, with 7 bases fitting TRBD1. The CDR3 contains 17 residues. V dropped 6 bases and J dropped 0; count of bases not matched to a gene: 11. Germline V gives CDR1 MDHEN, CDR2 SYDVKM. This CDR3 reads CASSAVGQQYSNQPQHF. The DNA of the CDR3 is TGTGCCAGCAGCGCCGTGGGACAGCAATATAGCAATCAGCCCCAGCATTTT.

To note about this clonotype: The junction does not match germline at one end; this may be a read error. The CDR3 spells CACSRQGARETQYF. As DNA, the CDR3 is TGTGCCTGCAGCCGTCAGGGGGCCAGGGAGACCCAGTACTTC. The rearrangement uses TRBV28 and TRBJ2-5, with TRBD1 matching 8 bases. CDR1 and CDR2 (germline): MDHEN, SYDVKM. The CDR3 totals 14 residues.

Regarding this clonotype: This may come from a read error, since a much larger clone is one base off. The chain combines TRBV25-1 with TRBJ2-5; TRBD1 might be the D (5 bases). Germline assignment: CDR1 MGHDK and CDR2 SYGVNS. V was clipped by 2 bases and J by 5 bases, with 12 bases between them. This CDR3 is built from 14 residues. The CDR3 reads CASSETTEVETQYF. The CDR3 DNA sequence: TGTGCCAGCAGTGAAACGACAGAGGTGGAGACCCAGTACTTC. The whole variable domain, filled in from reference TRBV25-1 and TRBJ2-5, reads EADIYQTPRYLVIGTGKKITLECSQTMGHDKMYWYQQDPGMELHLIHYSYGVNSTEKGDLSSESTVSRIRTEHFPLTLESARPSHTSQYLCASSETTEVETQYFGPGTRLLVL.

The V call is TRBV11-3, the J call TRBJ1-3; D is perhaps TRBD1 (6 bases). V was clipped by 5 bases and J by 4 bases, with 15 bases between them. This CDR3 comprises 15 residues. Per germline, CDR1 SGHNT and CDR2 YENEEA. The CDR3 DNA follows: TGTGCCAGCAGCACCGGGGGCCATTCGGGAAACACCATATATTTT. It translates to CASSTGGHSGNTIYF.

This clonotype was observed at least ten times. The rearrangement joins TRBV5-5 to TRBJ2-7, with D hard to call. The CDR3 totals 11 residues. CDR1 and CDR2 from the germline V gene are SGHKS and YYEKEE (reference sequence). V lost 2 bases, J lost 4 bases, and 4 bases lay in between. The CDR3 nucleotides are TGTGCCAGCAGCTTCACGTACGAGCAGTACTTC. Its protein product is CASSFTYEQYF.

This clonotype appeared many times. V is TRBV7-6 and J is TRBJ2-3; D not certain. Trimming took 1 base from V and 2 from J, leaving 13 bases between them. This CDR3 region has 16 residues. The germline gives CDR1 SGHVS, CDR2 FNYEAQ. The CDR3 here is CASSLVPGSNTDTQYF. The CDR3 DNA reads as TGTGCCAGCAGCTTAGTCCCAGGATCTAACACAGATACGCAGTATTTT.

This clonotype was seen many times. In DNA form, the CDR3 reads TGTGCCAGCAGTTTCTCCCTAGCCTGGCAGTATTTT. This gives the protein CASSFSLAWQYF. This chain uses TRBV28 with TRBJ2-3, with a possible D match to TRBD2 (5 bases). The CDR3 extends over 12 amino acids. The germline V gene encodes CDR1 MDHEN and CDR2 SYDVKM. The V end was cut by 3 bases, the J end by 11 bases, with 12 bases between.

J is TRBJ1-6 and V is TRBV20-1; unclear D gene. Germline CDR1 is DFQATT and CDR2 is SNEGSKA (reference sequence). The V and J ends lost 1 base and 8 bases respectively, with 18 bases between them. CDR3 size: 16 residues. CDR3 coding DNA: TGCAGTGCTAGAGGGGGAAAAAGGGTATTGGATTCACCCCTCCACTTT. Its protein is CSARGGKRVLDSPLHF.

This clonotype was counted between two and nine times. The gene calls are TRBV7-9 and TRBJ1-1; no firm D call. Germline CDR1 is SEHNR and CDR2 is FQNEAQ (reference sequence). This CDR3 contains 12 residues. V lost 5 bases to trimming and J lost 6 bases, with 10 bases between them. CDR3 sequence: CASSPGLAEAFF. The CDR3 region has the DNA TGTGCCAGCAGCCCCGGGTTAGCTGAAGCTTTCTTT.